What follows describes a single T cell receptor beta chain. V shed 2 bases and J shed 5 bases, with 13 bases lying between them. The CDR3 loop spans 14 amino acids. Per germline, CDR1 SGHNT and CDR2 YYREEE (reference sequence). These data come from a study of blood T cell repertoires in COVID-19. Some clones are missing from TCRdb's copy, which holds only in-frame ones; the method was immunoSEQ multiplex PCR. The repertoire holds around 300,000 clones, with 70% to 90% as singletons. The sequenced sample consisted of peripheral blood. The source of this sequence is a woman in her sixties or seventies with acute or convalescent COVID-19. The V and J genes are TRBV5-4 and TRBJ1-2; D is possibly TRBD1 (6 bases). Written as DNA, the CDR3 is TGTGCCAGCAGCTTACAGGGAACCAGATATGGCTACACCTTC. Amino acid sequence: CASSLQGTRYGYTF.